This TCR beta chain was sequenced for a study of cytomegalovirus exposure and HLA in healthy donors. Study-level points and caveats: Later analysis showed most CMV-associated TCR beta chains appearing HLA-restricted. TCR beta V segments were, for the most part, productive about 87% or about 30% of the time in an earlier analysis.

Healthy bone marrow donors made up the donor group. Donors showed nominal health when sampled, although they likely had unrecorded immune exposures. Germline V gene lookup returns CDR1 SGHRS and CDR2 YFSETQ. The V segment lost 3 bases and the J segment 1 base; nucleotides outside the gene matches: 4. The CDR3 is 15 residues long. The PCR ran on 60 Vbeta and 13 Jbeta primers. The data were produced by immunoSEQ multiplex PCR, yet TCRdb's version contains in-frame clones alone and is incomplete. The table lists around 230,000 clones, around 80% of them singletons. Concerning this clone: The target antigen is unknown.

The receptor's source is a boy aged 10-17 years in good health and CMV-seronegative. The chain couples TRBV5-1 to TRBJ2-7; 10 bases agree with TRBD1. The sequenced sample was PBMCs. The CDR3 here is CASSYRGQGSYEQYF. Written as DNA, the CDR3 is TGCGCCAGCAGCTACCGGGGACAGGGGTCCTACGAGCAGTACTTC.